This entry lists 24 T cell receptor beta chains sequenced from one sample in a study of shared clonotypes between healthy human individuals. Profiling relied on immunoSEQ multiplex PCR, and the TCRdb table lists in-frame clones only, not all of them. This table holds about 320,000 clones, roughly 87% found once. Source material: memory CD8+ T cells sorted from blood. Sample subset: CD45RO+ cells pooled with CCR7-negative TemRA cells. These receptor sequences come from a man younger than 35 in good health.

The chain has TRBV27 and TRBJ1-5, with a possible D match to TRBD1 (6 bases). The CDR3 is 15 residues long. Germline values: CDR1 MNHEY, CDR2 SMNVEV (reference sequence). V dropped 5 bases and J dropped 7 bases, with 18 bases sitting between them. The CDR3 region has the DNA TGTGCCAGCAGTACCCCGCCCGGGGGCGACCAGCCCCAGCATTTT. Its translation is CASSTPPGGDQPQHF.

V usage is TRBV5-6 and J usage is TRBJ2-3, with D tentatively TRBD1 (6 bases). Germline V gene data show CDR1 as SGHDT and CDR2 as YYEEEE. This CDR3 spans 14 amino acids. V was pared by 3 bases and J by 8 bases, with 16 bases between. The CDR3 coding sequence is TGTGCCAGCAGCTCTGACAGGAACCCTCCTACGCAGTATTTT. It yields the protein CASSSDRNPPTQYF.

The CDR3 DNA sequence: TGCGCCAGCAGCGCCAGGATCAATGAGCAGTTCTTC. Translation gives CASSARINEQFF. V usage is TRBV5-1 and J usage is TRBJ2-1; D unclear. V gave up 4 bases and J gave up 6 bases, with 8 bases separating them. The CDR3 extends over 12 amino acids. Germline V gene sequence: CDR1 SGHRS, CDR2 YFSETQ.

The CDR3 DNA is TGTGCCAGCAGCCCGGGACAGTTCTACGAGCAGTACTTC. As protein: CASSPGQFYEQYF. This chain links TRBV14 with TRBJ2-7; TRBD1 matches 7 bases. Trimming removed 4 bases from V and 3 bases from J; junction bases left unmatched: 3. Germline-derived CDR1 and CDR2 are SGHDN and FVKESK. CDR3 length: 13 amino acids.

V gene TRBV19 combines with J gene TRBJ1-6; D gene uncertain. The CDR3 sequence is 15 residues long. Trimming cost V 5 bases and J 6 bases, with 14 bases left between them. In germline, CDR1 is LNHDA, CDR2 SQIVND (reference sequence). The CDR3 here is CASSPSRLANSPLHF. As DNA, the CDR3 is TGTGCCAGTAGTCCCTCTCGACTCGCTAATTCACCCCTCCACTTT.

V usage is TRBV4-3 and J usage is TRBJ2-1, with 10 bases matching TRBD2. Germline values: CDR1 LGHNA, CDR2 YSLEER. This CDR3 has 16 amino acids. V shed 0 bases and J 8 bases; nucleotides not matched to a gene: 7. Here the CDR3 reads CASSQDAAGGGYEQFF. CDR3 sequence (DNA): TGCGCCAGCAGCCAAGATGCAGCGGGAGGGGGCTATGAGCAGTTCTTC.

This chain connects TRBV7-9 to TRBJ2-3; possibly TRBD2 for D (6 bases). Germline V gene sequence: CDR1 SEHNR, CDR2 FQNEAQ (reference sequence). V was clipped by 2 bases and J by 0 bases, with 15 bases between them. The CDR3 is made up of 17 amino acids. CDR3: CASSLLTPGVSTDTQYF. CDR3 DNA sequence: TGTGCCAGCAGCTTATTAACCCCGGGGGTTAGCACAGATACGCAGTATTTT.

The rearrangement uses TRBV2 and TRBJ2-7; D perhaps matches TRBD1 (6 bases). CDR1 is SNHLY and CDR2 is FYNNEI in the germline V gene. Trimming left V 3 bases short and J 4 bases short, with 16 bases between. CDR3 length: 15 amino acids. The CDR3 DNA is TGTGCCAGCAGTGAGGGGGCGCGGGTCCTATACGAGCAGTACTTC. This encodes CASSEGARVLYEQYF.

V usage is TRBV9 and J usage is TRBJ1-6; D unclear. The V end lost 3 bases, the J end lost 5 bases, and 6 bases lay between the germline ends. The V gene's germline CDR1 is SGDLS and CDR2 YYNGEE. CDR3 length: 13 amino acids. CDR3 region: CASSADHNSPLHF. CDR3 nucleotides: TGTGCCAGCAGCGCGGACCATAATTCACCCCTCCACTTT.

The chain carries TRBV5-1 and TRBJ1-5; perhaps TRBD1 as D (6 bases). This CDR3 spans 15 amino acids. The ends were cut back, 4 bases at V and 1 base at J, with 12 bases in the middle. Germline V gene sequence: CDR1 SGHRS, CDR2 YFSETQ. CDR3 in DNA: TGCGCCAGCAGCCTCTCCGGACAGAGCAATCAGCCCCAGCATTTT. The encoded protein is CASSLSGQSNQPQHF.

V and J are TRBV30 and TRBJ1-5; possibly TRBD1 for D (6 bases). The length of the CDR3 is 18 residues. V lost 0 bases to trimming and J lost 2 bases, with 20 bases between them. CDR1 and CDR2 from the germline V gene are GTSNPN and SVGIG (reference sequence). This CDR3 is CAWSVKKGGSLRNQPQHF. In DNA form, the CDR3 reads TGTGCCTGGAGTGTTAAAAAAGGGGGAAGTTTGCGCAATCAGCCCCAGCATTTT.

This sequence joins TRBV2 and TRBJ1-5; unclear D gene. Germline values: CDR1 SNHLY, CDR2 FYNNEI. V lost 6 bases and J lost 1, with 13 bases in between. CDR3 length: 15 residues. CDR3 bases: TGTGCCAGCAGCGACATCTTTAGCAGCAATCAGCCCCAGCATTTT. Its translation: CASSDIFSSNQPQHF.

The rearrangement joins TRBV5-5 to TRBJ2-7; 9 nucleotides line up with TRBD2. Germline V gene lookup returns CDR1 SGHKS and CDR2 YYEKEE (reference sequence). This CDR3 spans 16 amino acids. V was pared by 4 bases and J by 5 bases, with 13 bases of the junction left unmatched. The CDR3 region is CASSPEWTSAWDEQYF. CDR3 in DNA: TGTGCCAGCAGCCCGGAATGGACTAGCGCTTGGGACGAGCAGTACTTC.

The gene calls are TRBV7-8 and TRBJ2-5, with 11 bases aligning to TRBD2. V dropped 5 bases and J dropped 1; count of bases not matched to a gene: 9. Per the germline V gene, CDR1 is SGHVS and CDR2 is FQNEAQ. This CDR3 spans 17 amino acids. The CDR3 region is CASSPGGLAGGQETQYF. The CDR3 DNA is TGTGCCAGCAGCCCAGGAGGGCTAGCGGGGGGCCAAGAGACCCAGTACTTC.

The chain uses TRBV7-9 and TRBJ2-7, with 9 bases matching TRBD1. The J segment lost 3 bases and the V segment lost 5 bases, leaving 5 bases of the junction unmatched. This CDR3 contains 14 residues. CDR1 SEHNR and CDR2 FQNEAQ come from the germline V gene (reference sequence). Here the CDR3 reads CASSDRGVGYEQYF. As DNA, the CDR3 is TGTGCCAGCAGCGACAGGGGGGTCGGCTACGAGCAGTACTTC.

This chain connects TRBV7-2 to TRBJ1-2, with D perhaps matching TRBD1 (5 bases). V was shortened by 1 base and J by 2 bases, with 17 bases between the two germline ends. Per the germline V gene, CDR1 is SGHTA and CDR2 is FQGNSA. CDR3 size: 17 residues. The CDR3 coding sequence is TGTGCCAGCAGCTTAGAGGAGGGGACCCCCCCCAACTATGGCTACACCTTC. Translated: CASSLEEGTPPNYGYTF.

At least ten counts were recorded for this clone. One end of the junction varies from germline; a read error may be responsible. The chain carries TRBV5-6 and TRBJ2-1, with TRBD2 as a possible D gene (7 bases). The germline gives CDR1 SGHDT, CDR2 YYEEEE. This CDR3 region has 14 residues. The DNA of the CDR3 is TGTGCCAGCAGCTGGGGGGGCTCCCACAATGAGCAGTTCTTC. This translates into CASSWGGSHNEQFF. Using reference TRBV5-6 and TRBJ2-1 for the parts outside the CDR3, the full variable domain is DAGVTQSPTHLIKTRGQQVTLRCSPKSGHDTVSWYQQALGQGPQFIFQYYEEEERQRGNFPDRFSGHQFPNYSSELNVNALLLGDSALYLCASSWGGSHNEQFFGPGTRLTVL.

The V and J genes are TRBV4-1 and TRBJ2-7; 7 positions agree with TRBD1. Looked up from germline, CDR1 is MGHRA and CDR2 is YSYEKL. This CDR3 is 17 amino acids long. J lost 0 bases, V lost 0 bases, and 8 bases had no gene match. The CDR3 region has the DNA TGCGCCAGCAGCCAAGAGACCGCGACAGGGACCTCCTACGAGCAGTACTTC. Translated, it gives CASSQETATGTSYEQYF.

This chain links TRBV9 with TRBJ1-6; D is possibly TRBD1 (5 bases). Looked up from germline, CDR1 is SGDLS and CDR2 is YYNGEE. This CDR3 spans 16 amino acids. V was trimmed by 3 bases and J by 2 bases, leaving 12 bases between them. The CDR3 is CASSDEGRAYNSPLHF. The CDR3 nucleotides read TGTGCCAGCAGCGATGAGGGGAGGGCCTATAATTCACCCCTCCACTTT.

This chain links TRBV7-9 with TRBJ2-1; 8 bases line up with TRBD2. The J segment lost 2 bases and the V segment lost 5 bases, leaving 8 bases of the junction unmatched. This CDR3 has 16 amino acids. The germline CDR1 and CDR2 sequences are SEHNR and FQNEAQ (reference sequence). The CDR3 protein is CASSPRAGVAYNEQFF. The CDR3 nucleotides read TGTGCCAGCAGCCCTAGAGCGGGAGTTGCCTACAATGAGCAGTTCTTC.

The chain joins TRBV9 to TRBJ1-1; D is unresolved. The CDR3 is 13 residues long. With 2 bases removed from V and 4 bases from J, the gap between germline ends came to 9 bases. Germline V gives CDR1 SGDLS, CDR2 YYNGEE. The CDR3 sequence: CASSVFWGTEAFF. DNA of the CDR3: TGTGCCAGCAGCGTCTTTTGGGGCACTGAAGCTTTCTTT.

V gene TRBV7-3 combines with J gene TRBJ2-6; D may be TRBD2 (5 bases). The CDR3 is made up of 14 amino acids. Germline CDR1 SGHTA, CDR2 FQGTGA. The V and J ends lost 3 bases and 9 bases respectively, with 12 bases between them. The CDR3 is CASSFSQEDNVLTF. As DNA, the CDR3 is TGTGCCAGCAGCTTTTCGCAGGAGGACAACGTCCTGACTTTC.

This sequence joins TRBV11-2 and TRBJ2-2; D gene uncertain. CDR3 length equals 16 residues. Trimming removed 5 bases at V and 1 base at J, with 14 bases between. Germline CDR1 SGHAT, CDR2 FQNNGV. The CDR3 sequence is CASSPQEGKNTGELFF. The CDR3 region has the DNA TGTGCCAGCAGCCCTCAAGAAGGGAAGAACACCGGGGAGCTGTTTTTT.

The chain recombines TRBV5-1 with TRBJ2-7, with unresolved D. V lost 2 bases to trimming and J lost 0 bases, with 6 bases between them. CDR3 length equals 13 residues. Germline assignment: CDR1 SGHRS and CDR2 YFSETQ. The CDR3 here is CASSFGFSYEQYF. The CDR3 nucleotides read TGCGCCAGCAGCTTTGGGTTCTCCTACGAGCAGTACTTC.